Listed here are 9 T cell receptor beta chains from one sample, sequenced in a study of blood T cell repertoires in COVID-19. Sequencing used immunoSEQ multiplex PCR; TCRdb keeps in-frame clones, though not all of them. The table lists some 120,000 clones, just over 70% of them singletons, with approximately 0.79% in the top ten. Sample: peripheral blood. These receptors all stem from a human donor with acute or convalescent COVID-19. The donor label of this sample is uncertain.

The chain carries TRBV3-1 (or the pseudogene TRBV3-2) and TRBJ1-1; 12 nucleotides align to TRBD1. The CDR3 extends over 16 amino acids. The germline V gene encodes CDR1 LGHDT and CDR2 YNNKEL (reference sequence). Trimming cost V 4 bases and J 5 bases; bases outside gene matches: 8. The CDR3 DNA reads as TGTGCCAGCAGCCCAACCGGGACAGGGGGCAGGACTGAAGCTTTCTTT. Translating it yields CASSPTGTGGRTEAFF.

The gene calls are TRBV7-2 and TRBJ2-5, with 7 bases fitting TRBD2. The J segment lost 5 bases and the V segment lost 4 bases, leaving 19 bases of the junction unmatched. The CDR3 is 18 amino acids. The germline V gene has CDR1 SGHTA and CDR2 FQGNSA. CDR3 loop: CASSSTTWGGGSRETQYF. The CDR3 coding sequence is TGTGCCAGCAGCTCCACTACGTGGGGCGGGGGAAGTCGGGAGACCCAGTACTTC.

V is TRBV28 and J is TRBJ1-6, with 8 bases matching TRBD1. With V trimmed by 7 bases and J by 5 bases, 10 bases remained unmatched. The germline CDR1 and CDR2 sequences are MDHEN and SYDVKM. There are 16 residues in the CDR3. The CDR3 sequence is CASTTLRTGNNSPLHF. The CDR3, as DNA: TGTGCCAGCACCACCCTCCGGACAGGGAATAATTCACCCCTCCACTTT.

The chain is built from TRBV6-5 and TRBJ2-3; 13 nucleotides line up with TRBD2. The J segment lost 7 bases and the V segment lost 6 bases, leaving 7 bases of the junction unmatched. Germline CDR1 MNHEY, CDR2 SVGAGI. The CDR3 spans 15 residues. The CDR3 DNA reads TGTGCCAGCAGGCTGGGACTAGCGGGGTTCCATACGCAGTATTTT. Amino acids: CASRLGLAGFHTQYF.

This clone was seen more than once but under ten times. Written as DNA, the CDR3 is TGTGCCAGCAGCTTAGGAGATTACGAGCAGTACTTC. Amino acid sequence: CASSLGDYEQYF. The gene calls are TRBV11-2 and TRBJ2-7, with no clear D. The V gene lost 1 base and the J gene lost 4 bases, with 5 bases spanning the gap. The CDR3 is 12 residues long. Looked up from germline, CDR1 is SGHAT and CDR2 is FQNNGV. The full variable domain, completed using reference TRBV11-2 and TRBJ2-7, is EAGVAQSPRYKIIEKRQSVAFWCNPISGHATLYWYQQILGQGPKLLIQFQNNGVVDDSQLPKDRFSAERLKGVDSTLKIQPAKLEDSAVYLCASSLGDYEQYFGPGTRLTVT.

The CDR3 DNA reads as TGTGCCAGCAGCAAAGCCGGGACTAGGGGATCCCCAGATACGCAGTATTTT. Translation gives CASSKAGTRGSPDTQYF. The genes are TRBV7-2 and TRBJ2-3; 8 nucleotides align to TRBD2. This CDR3 is built from 17 residues. The V segment lost 5 bases and the J segment 4 bases; nucleotides outside the gene matches: 14. Looked up from germline, CDR1 is SGHTA and CDR2 is FQGNSA.

There are many counts of this clone. This chain uses TRBV2 with TRBJ1-2; D unresolved. The CDR3 has 12 residues. With 6 bases removed from V and 1 base from J, the gap between germline ends came to 6 bases. Per the germline V gene, CDR1 is SNHLY and CDR2 is FYNNEI. CDR3 region: CASSESNYGYTF. CDR3 DNA: TGTGCCAGCAGCGAGAGTAACTATGGCTACACCTTC.

This clone appeared a few times. This chain uses TRBV4-1 with TRBJ1-3, with TRBD1 matching 7 bases. CDR1 and CDR2 (germline): MGHRA, YSYEKL. Trimming cost V 4 bases and J 4 bases; bases outside gene matches: 10. The CDR3 runs 16 residues. This CDR3 reads CASSPDDRVEGNTIYF. CDR3 sequence (DNA): TGCGCCAGCAGCCCGGATGACAGGGTGGAAGGAAACACCATATATTTT.

The sample holds one count of this clone. This chain connects TRBV2 to TRBJ1-2, with a possible D match to TRBD1 (5 bases). The CDR3 has 16 residues. Looked up from germline, CDR1 is SNHLY and CDR2 is FYNNEI. V was clipped by 3 bases and J by 7 bases, with 21 bases between them. The CDR3 region has the DNA TGTGCCAGCAGTGATTCCCCAATGGACACACGGCCTGGCTACACCTTC. Its protein product is CASSDSPMDTRPGYTF.